The clone carrying this T cell receptor (beta chain) appeared once. The antigen is undetermined. Some clones are missing from TCRdb's copy, which holds only in-frame ones; the method was immunoSEQ multiplex PCR. The sample contains around 74,000 clones, over 75% of which appear only once. These data come from a study of OX40 agonist ivuxolimab in advanced cancers. Study-wide results and limits: Patients with a partial response at 0.1-3.0 mg/kg had among the lowest clonal expansion.

This specimen was CD4+ or CD8+ T cells sorted from blood, taken in a trial of the OX40 agonist ivuxolimab. The sequence derives from an adult with an advanced solid tumor such as melanoma, head and neck, liver or kidney cancer.

The chain's CDR3 is CASSNQGKNTEAFF. The CDR3 DNA reads TGTGCCAGTAGTAACCAGGGGAAGAACACTGAAGCTTTCTTT. The chain has TRBV19 and TRBJ1-1; tentative D call: TRBD1 (6 bases). The CDR3 extends over 14 amino acids. Between the trimmed V and J ends, which lost 4 bases and 1 base, there was a span of 10 bases. The germline CDR1 and CDR2 sequences are LNHDA and SQIVND (reference sequence).